The present TCR beta chain was sequenced within a study of shared clonotypes between healthy human individuals. Study results and caveats: Among the subsets, naive ones generally showed larger estimated richness than memory ones.

The ends were cut back, 7 bases at V and 7 bases at J, with 11 bases in the middle. CDR3 length: 12 residues. The V gene's germline CDR1 is SNHLY and CDR2 FYNNEI. For every subset, genomic DNA was evenly distributed across several immunoSEQ plates. The authors loaded around 220 ng DNA, around 30,000 T cell genomes, into sorted-subset replicate PCRs. Data came from immunoSEQ multiplex PCR; TCRdb stores just in-frame clones and leaves some out. The data contain 2 million to 2.5 million clones, 90% to 96% of them singletons. Comments on this clone: Its matching antigen is unknown.

Nashville, Tennessee was home to all donors, each a Caucasian adult. This TCR was sampled from a man aged 18 to 29 in good health. Sequencing was performed on naive CD4+ T cells sorted from blood. Subset specified: CD45RA+ positively selected. The V call is TRBV2, the J call TRBJ1-5; D is uncertain. Here the CDR3 DNA reads TGTGCCAGCACCAGGCCTAGCCAGCCCCAGCATTTT. Protein product: CASTRPSQPQHF.